The rows below give T cell receptor beta chains drawn from one sample of a study of cytomegalovirus exposure and HLA in healthy donors. The assay was immunoSEQ multiplex PCR, and TCRdb's table has in-frame clones only and misses some. The sample carries 150,000 or so clones, about 80% recorded once. The sample taken for sequencing was PBMCs. The receptors originated from a man aged 25-40 years in good health and CMV-seropositive. Both conserved end residues are part of each CDR3. Each record gives: V gene, clone size, D gene, J gene, CDR3 DNA, CDR3 protein. The D gene is left open where the match is weak. A clone size is listed for some rows: how often the clone was seen (once, few, many), or a class if it is expanded.

>TRBV29-1|few|-|TRBJ2-1
TGCAGCGTTGAAGTGGGGGAGGCGAGCTCCTACAATGAGCAGTTCTTC
CSVEVGEASSYNEQFF
>TRBV15|-|TRBD2|TRBJ2-5
TGTGCCACCACTAGCGGGGTACCTCAAGAGACCCAGTACTTC
CATTSGVPQETQYF
>TRBV20-1|-|-|TRBJ2-5
TGCAGTGCCCTGTTAATGGAGACCCAGTACTTC
CSALLMETQYF
>TRBV4-2|-|-|TRBJ2-5
TGTGCCAGCAGCCAGGACCTAGGGGACTCGGGAGAGACCCAGTACTTC
CASSQDLGDSGETQYF
>TRBV9|once|TRBD2|TRBJ2-1
TGTGCCAGCAGCGGACTAGCGGGAGGCGCTGAGCAGTTCTTC
CASSGLAGGAEQFF
>TRBV19|-|-|TRBJ2-1
TGTGCCAGTAGTCCACGACAGGACCCCTACAATGAGCAGTTCTTC
CASSPRQDPYNEQFF
>TRBV5-8|-|TRBD2|TRBJ2-7
TGTGCCAGCAGCCCCTCGGAGGGAGGGCTCTACGAGCAGTACTTC
CASSPSEGGLYEQYF
>TRBV30|-|-|TRBJ1-5
TGTGCCTGGGCGGCAGGGTCTAATCAGCCCCAGCATTTT
CAWAAGSNQPQHF
>TRBV2|-|-|TRBJ2-3
TGTGCCAGCAGTCGTAGCGTAAGCACAGATACGCAGTATTTT
CASSRSVSTDTQYF
>TRBV27|-|-|TRBJ2-7
TGTGCCAGCAGTTTCAGAGGATCCTACGAGCAGTACTTC
CASSFRGSYEQYF
>TRBV28|-|TRBD1|TRBJ1-1
TGTGCCAGCAGCCGGGACAGTCGACATCTGGTCTCTGAAGCTTTCTTT
CASSRDSRHLVSEAFF
>TRBV9|-|-|TRBJ2-1
TGTGCCAGCAGCGTAGGCCGGGGCAATGAGCAGTTCTTC
CASSVGRGNEQFF
>TRBV28|-|-|TRBJ2-2
TGTGCCAGCAGTTTTAGGAGGACCCTAGCCTACGGGGAGCTGTTTTTT
CASSFRRTLAYGELFF
>TRBV11-2|-|-|TRBJ1-3
TGTGCCAGCAGCCCCGCGGGGAACACCATATATTTT
CASSPAGNTIYF
>TRBV28|-|-|TRBJ1-4
TGTGCCACCATTTCTTCCAGTGAAAAACTGTTTTTT
CATISSSEKLFF
>TRBV9|once|-|TRBJ2-1
TGTGCCAGCAGCCCCGAAGACGGGAGACCCTACAATGAGCAGTTCTTC
CASSPEDGRPYNEQFF
>TRBV29-1|-|TRBD2|TRBJ2-7
TGCAGCGTGATTCTCGGACTAGTCTCCTACGAGCAGTACTTC
CSVILGLVSYEQYF
>TRBV5-4|-|TRBD1|TRBJ2-4
TGTGCCAGCAGCTTGAGACCCCTACAGGGGCGTGTTTTCAACATTCAGTACTTC
CASSLRPLQGRVFNIQYF
>TRBV9|-|TRBD2|TRBJ2-5
TGTGCCAGCGGAGCGGGAGGAGGGGAATGGACCCAGTACTTC
CASGAGGGEWTQYF
>TRBV4-2|-|TRBD2|TRBJ2-3
TGTGCCAGCAGCCAAGAACCAGCGGGAGAGGGAGGGAAGCAGTATTTT
CASSQEPAGEGGKQYF
>TRBV2|-|TRBD2|TRBJ2-1
TGTGCCAGCACCTCTAGCGGGAGGCTCAATGAGCAGTTCTTC
CASTSSGRLNEQFF
>TRBV7-2|once|-|TRBJ1-5
TGTGCCAGCAGCTTAGAGGCCGCGGGTAATCAGCCCCAGCATTTT
CASSLEAAGNQPQHF
>TRBV5-1|-|-|TRBJ1-2
TGCGCCAGCAGCTTGTATTATGGCAGGGACTATGGCTACACCTTC
CASSLYYGRDYGYTF
>TRBV7-3|once|-|TRBJ2-1
TGTGCCAGCAGCCTATCGGCTGGCGGGGAGGCTCACAATGAGCAGTTCTTC
CASSLSAGGEAHNEQFF
>TRBV9|-|TRBD2|TRBJ2-1
TGTGCCAGCAGCCCAACTAGCGGGAGCTCCTACAATGAGCAGTTCTTC
CASSPTSGSSYNEQFF
>TRBV6-5|-|-|TRBJ2-3
TGTGCCAGCCGGCAGGGGATTGGCACAGATACGCAGTATTTT
CASRQGIGTDTQYF
>TRBV5-1|-|-|TRBJ2-7
TGCGCCAGCAGCTTTGTCCAGGGGTACGAGCAGTACTTC
CASSFVQGYEQYF
>TRBV9|-|-|TRBJ1-3
TGTGCCAGCAGCGTAGAAAACAGGGTCGGAAACACCATATATTTT
CASSVENRVGNTIYF
>TRBV5-6|-|-|TRBJ1-1
TGTGCCAGCAGCCCTCGACAGCTCTCGAACACTGAAGCTTTCTTT
CASSPRQLSNTEAFF
>TRBV9|once|-|TRBJ2-1
TGTGCCAGCAGCCCCAGAAGCGCCAATGAGCAGTTCTTC
CASSPRSANEQFF
>TRBV7-7|-|-|TRBJ2-5
TGTGCTAGCAGCTCCGCCGGAGCAGAGATTGGTAGAGAGACCCAGTACTTC
CASSSAGAEIGRETQYF
>TRBV28|few|TRBD2|TRBJ2-3
TGTGCCAGCAGCACCCGGCGGGAGCGCACAGATACGCAGTATTTT
CASSTRRERTDTQYF
>TRBV29-1|once|TRBD1|TRBJ1-1
TGCAGCGTGGCCAGACAGGGGGGTCGGACTGAAGCTTTCTTT
CSVARQGGRTEAFF
>TRBV6-5|few|-|TRBJ2-7
TGTGCCAGCAGTTACTCGAGTGACTACGAGCAGTACTTC
CASSYSSDYEQYF
>TRBV28|-|-|TRBJ2-3
TGTGCCAGCAGCCTTATGGGGGGGGCAGGGGATACGCAGTATTTT
CASSLMGGAGDTQYF
>TRBV2|-|TRBD1|TRBJ2-1
TGTGCCAGCAGTGAGGGGACAGGGTCCTACAATGGGCAGTTCTTC
CASSEGTGSYNGQFF
>TRBV27|-|-|TRBJ2-3
TGTGCCAGCAGTCTCGGTGAGCTTAGCCCGCAGTATTTT
CASSLGELSPQYF
>TRBV7-6|few|-|TRBJ1-2
TGTGCCAGCAGCTTCCCCGAGGGAGGGTCCTATGGCTACACCTTC
CASSFPEGGSYGYTF
>TRBV6-6|-|TRBD1|TRBJ2-2
TGTGCCAGCAGCCCCCGGGACAGACTCCCCGGGGAGCTGTTTTTT
CASSPRDRLPGELFF
>TRBV10-2|few|-|TRBJ1-1
TGCGCCAGCAGCCCTGACAGGATGAACACTGAAGCTTTCTTT
CASSPDRMNTEAFF
>TRBV28|once|-|TRBJ2-7
TGTGCCAGCAGTTTATTAGGGGTGACAGAGAGCTCCTACGAGCAGTACTTC
CASSLLGVTESSYEQYF